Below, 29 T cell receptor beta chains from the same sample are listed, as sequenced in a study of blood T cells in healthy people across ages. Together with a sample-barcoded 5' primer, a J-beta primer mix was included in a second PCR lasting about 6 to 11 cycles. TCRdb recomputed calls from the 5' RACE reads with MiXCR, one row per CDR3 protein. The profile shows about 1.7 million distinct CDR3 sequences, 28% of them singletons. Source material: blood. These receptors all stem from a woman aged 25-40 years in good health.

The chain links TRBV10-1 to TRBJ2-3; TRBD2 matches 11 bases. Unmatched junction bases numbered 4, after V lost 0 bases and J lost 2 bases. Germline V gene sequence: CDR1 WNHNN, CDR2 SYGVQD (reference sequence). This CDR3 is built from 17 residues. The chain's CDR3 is CASSESGLAENTDTQYF. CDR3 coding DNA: TGCGCCAGCAGTGAGTCGGGACTAGCGGAGAACACAGATACGCAGTATTTT.

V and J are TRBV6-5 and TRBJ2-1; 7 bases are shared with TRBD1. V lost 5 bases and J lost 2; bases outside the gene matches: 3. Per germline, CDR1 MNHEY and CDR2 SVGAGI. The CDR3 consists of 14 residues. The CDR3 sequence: CASSNRGPYNEQFF. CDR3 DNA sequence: TGTGCCAGCAGTAACAGGGGACCCTACAATGAGCAGTTCTTC.

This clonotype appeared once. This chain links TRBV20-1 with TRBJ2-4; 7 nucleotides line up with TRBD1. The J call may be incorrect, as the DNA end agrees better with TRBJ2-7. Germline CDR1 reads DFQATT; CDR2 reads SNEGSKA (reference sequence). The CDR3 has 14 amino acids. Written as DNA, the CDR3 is TGCAGTGCTAGGACAGGGACGGTACCCTACGAGCAGTACTTC. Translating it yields CSARTGTVPYEQYF.

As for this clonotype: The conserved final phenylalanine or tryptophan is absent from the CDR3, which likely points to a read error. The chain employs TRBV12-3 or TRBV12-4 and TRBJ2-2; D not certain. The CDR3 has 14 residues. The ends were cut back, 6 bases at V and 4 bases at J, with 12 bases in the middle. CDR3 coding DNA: TGTGCCAGCAGGCCTCCGAAATCCACCGGGGAGCTGTTTTGT. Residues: CASRPPKSTGELFC.

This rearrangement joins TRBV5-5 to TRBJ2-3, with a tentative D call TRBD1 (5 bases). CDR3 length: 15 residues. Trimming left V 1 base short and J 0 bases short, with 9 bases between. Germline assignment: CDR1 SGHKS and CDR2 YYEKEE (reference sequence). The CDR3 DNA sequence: TGTGCCAGCAGCTTGATCCCAGGGAGCACAGATACGCAGTATTTT. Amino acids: CASSLIPGSTDTQYF.

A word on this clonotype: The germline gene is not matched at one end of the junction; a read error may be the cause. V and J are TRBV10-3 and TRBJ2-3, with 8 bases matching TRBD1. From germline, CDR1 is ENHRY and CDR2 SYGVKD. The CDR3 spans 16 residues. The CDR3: CVISGTGTGDTDTQYF. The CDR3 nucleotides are TGTGTCATCAGTGGGACCGGGACAGGAGACACAGATACGCAGTATTTT.

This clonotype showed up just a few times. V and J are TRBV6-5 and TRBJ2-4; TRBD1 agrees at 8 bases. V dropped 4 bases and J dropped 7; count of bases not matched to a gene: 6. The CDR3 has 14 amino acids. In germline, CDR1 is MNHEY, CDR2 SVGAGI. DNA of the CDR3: TGTGCCAGCAGTTCGTGGACAGGGAGGAACATTCAGTACTTC. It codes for CASSSWTGRNIQYF.

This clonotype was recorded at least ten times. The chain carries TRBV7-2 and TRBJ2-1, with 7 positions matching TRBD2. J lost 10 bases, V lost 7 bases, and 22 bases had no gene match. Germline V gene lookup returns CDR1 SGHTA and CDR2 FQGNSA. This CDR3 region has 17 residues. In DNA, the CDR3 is TGTGCCAGCACCTACCTTCCGGCCGGGACTATTTATAAAGAGCAGTTCTTC. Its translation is CASTYLPAGTIYKEQFF.

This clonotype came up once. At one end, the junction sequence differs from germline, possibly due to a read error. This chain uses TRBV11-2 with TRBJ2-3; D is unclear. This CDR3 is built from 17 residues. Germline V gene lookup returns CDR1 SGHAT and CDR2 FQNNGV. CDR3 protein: CASSLDPFKFGTDAQYF. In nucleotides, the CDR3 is TGTGCCAGCAGCTTAGACCCCTTTAAGTTCGGCACAGATGCGCAGTATTTT.

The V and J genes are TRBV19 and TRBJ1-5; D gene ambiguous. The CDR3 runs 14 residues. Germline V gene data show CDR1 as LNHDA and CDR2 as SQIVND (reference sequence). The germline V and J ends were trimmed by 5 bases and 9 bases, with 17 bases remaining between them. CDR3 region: CASSPFSSDLPQHF. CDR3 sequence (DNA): TGTGCCAGTAGTCCGTTTTCATCCGACTTGCCCCAGCATTTT.

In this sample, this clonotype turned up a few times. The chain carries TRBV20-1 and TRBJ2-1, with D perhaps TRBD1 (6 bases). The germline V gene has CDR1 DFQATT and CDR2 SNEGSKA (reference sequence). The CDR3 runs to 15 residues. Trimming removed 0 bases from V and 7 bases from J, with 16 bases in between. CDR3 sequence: CSARDPGPQGNEQFF. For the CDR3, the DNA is TGCAGTGCTAGAGATCCCGGGCCGCAGGGGAATGAGCAGTTCTTC.

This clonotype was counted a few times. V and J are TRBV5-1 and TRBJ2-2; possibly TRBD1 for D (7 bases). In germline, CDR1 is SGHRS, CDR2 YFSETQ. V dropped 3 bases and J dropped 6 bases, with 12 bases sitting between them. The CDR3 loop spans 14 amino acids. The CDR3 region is CASSSTGDSGELFF. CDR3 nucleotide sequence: TGCGCCAGCAGCTCAACAGGGGACTCCGGGGAGCTGTTTTTT.

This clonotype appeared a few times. Written as DNA, the CDR3 is TGCGCCAGCAGCTTGGAATCAGACTATGGCTACACCTTC. Residues: CASSLESDYGYTF. This chain connects TRBV5-1 to TRBJ1-2; D not resolved. Germline values: CDR1 SGHRS, CDR2 YFSETQ. The CDR3 has 13 residues. V was shortened by 0 bases and J by 3 bases, with 6 bases between the two germline ends.

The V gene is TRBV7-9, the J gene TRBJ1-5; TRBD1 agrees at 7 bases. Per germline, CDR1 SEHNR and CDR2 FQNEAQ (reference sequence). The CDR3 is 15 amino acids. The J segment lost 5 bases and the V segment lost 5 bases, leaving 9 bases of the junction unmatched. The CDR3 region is CASSDRQGFDQPQHF. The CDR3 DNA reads TGTGCCAGCAGCGATAGACAGGGTTTCGATCAGCCCCAGCATTTT.

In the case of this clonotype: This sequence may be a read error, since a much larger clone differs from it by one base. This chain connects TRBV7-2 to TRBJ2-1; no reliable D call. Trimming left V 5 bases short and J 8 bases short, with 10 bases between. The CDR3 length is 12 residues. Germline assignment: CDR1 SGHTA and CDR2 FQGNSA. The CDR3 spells CASSLWADEQFF. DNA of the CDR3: TGTGCCAGCAGCCTTTGGGCCGATGAGCAGTTCTTC.

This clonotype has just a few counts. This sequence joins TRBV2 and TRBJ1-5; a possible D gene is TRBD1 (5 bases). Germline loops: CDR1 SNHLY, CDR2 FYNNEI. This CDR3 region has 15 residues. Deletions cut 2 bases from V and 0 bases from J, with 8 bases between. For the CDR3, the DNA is TGTGCCAGCAGTGAACAGGGAGGTAGCAATCAGCCCCAGCATTTT. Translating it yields CASSEQGGSNQPQHF. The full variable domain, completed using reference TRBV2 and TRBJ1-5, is EPEVTQTPSHQVTQMGQEVILRCVPISNHLYFYWYRQILGQKVEFLVSFYNNEISEKSEIFDDQFSVERPDGSNFTLKIRSTKLEDSAMYFCASSEQGGSNQPQHFGDGTRLSIL.

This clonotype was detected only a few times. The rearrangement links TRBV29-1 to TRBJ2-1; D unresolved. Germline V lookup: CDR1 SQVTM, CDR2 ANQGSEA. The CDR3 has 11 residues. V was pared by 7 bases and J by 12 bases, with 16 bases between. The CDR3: CSALSSGSQFF. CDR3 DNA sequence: TGCAGCGCCCTGTCGTCCGGTTCGCAGTTCTTC.

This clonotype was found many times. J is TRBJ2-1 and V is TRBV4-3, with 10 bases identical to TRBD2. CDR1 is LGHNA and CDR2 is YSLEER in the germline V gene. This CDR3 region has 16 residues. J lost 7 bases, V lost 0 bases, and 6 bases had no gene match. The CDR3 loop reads CASSQDPSGSRNEQFF. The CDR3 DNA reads TGCGCCAGCAGCCAAGACCCTAGCGGGAGTCGAAATGAGCAGTTCTTC.

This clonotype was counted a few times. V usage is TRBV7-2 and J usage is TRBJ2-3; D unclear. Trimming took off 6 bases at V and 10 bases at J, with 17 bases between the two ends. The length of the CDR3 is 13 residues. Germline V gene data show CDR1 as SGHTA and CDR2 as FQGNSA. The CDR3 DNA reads TGTGCCAGCAGTCAGAGACCCACCGATGCGCAGTATTTT. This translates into CASSQRPTDAQYF.

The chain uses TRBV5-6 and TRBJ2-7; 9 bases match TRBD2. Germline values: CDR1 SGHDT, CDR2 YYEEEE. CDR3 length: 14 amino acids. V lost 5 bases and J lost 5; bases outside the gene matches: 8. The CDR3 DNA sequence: TGTGCCAGCAGGGGGCGGGAGGGCCTCAACGAGCAGTACTTC. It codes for CASRGREGLNEQYF.

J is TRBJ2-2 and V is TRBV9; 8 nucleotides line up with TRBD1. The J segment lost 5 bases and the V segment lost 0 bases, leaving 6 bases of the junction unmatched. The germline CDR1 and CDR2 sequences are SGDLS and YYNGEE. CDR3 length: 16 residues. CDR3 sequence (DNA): TGTGCCAGCAGCGTAGTGCCAGGGGGCAGGACCGGGGAGCTGTTTTTT. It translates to CASSVVPGGRTGELFF.

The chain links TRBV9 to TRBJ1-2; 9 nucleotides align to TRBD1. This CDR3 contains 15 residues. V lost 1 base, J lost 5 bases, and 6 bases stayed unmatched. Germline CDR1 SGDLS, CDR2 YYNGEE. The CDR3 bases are TGTGCCAGCAGCGTATCCACCGGGACAGGGTATGGCTACACCTTC. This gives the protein CASSVSTGTGYGYTF.

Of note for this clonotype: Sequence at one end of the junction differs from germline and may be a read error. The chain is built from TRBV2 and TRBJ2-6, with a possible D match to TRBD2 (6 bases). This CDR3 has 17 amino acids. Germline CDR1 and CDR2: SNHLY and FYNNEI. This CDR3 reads CASSGRGLISGANVPTF. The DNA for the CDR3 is TGTGCCAGCAGTGGTCGGGGACTCATCTCTGGGGCCAACGTCCCGACTTTC.

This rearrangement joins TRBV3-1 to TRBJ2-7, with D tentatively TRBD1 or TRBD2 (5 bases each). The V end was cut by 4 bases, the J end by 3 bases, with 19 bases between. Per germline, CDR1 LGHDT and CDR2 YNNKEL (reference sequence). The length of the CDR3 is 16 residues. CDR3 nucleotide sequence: TGTGCCAGCAGCCTAGTCCCGGGACGCCAATACTACGAGCAGTACTTC. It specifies CASSLVPGRQYYEQYF.

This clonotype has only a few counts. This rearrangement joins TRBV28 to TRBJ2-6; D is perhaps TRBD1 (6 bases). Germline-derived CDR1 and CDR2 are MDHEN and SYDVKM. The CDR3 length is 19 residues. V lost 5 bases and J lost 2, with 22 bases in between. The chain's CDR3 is CASSPRGPSSTPGANVLTF. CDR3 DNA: TGTGCCAGCAGTCCCAGGGGCCCTAGCAGTACCCCTGGGGCCAACGTCCTGACTTTC. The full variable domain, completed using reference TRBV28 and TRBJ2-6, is DVKVTQSSRYLVKRTGEKVFLECVQDMDHENMFWYRQDPGLGLRLIYFSYDVKMKEKGDIPEGYSVSREKKERFSLILESASTNQTSMYLCASSPRGPSSTPGANVLTFGAGSRLTVL.

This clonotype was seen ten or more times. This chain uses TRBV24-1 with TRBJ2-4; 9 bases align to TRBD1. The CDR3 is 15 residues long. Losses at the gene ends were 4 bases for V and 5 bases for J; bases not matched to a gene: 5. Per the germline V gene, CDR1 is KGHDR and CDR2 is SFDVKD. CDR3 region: CATSEGQGPQNIQYF. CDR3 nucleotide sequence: TGTGCCACCAGTGAAGGACAGGGGCCCCAAAACATTCAGTACTTC.

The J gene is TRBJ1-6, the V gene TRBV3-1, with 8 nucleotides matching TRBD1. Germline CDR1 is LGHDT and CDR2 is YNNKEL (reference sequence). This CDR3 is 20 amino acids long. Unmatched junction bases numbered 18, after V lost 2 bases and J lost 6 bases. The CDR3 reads CASSQSTGTGVGSFNSPLHF. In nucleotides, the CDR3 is TGTGCCAGCAGCCAATCAACCGGGACAGGAGTCGGGAGTTTTAATTCACCCCTCCACTTT.

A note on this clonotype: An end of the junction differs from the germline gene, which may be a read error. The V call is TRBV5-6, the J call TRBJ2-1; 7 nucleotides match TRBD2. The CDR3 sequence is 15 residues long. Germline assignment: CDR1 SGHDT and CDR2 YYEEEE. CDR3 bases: TGTGCCAGCAGCTTGGGGGGAGGGACCGACAATGAGCTGTTCTTC. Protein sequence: CASSLGGGTDNELFF.

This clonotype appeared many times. The CDR3 loop reads CASSSDYGYTF. CDR3 in DNA: TGTGCCAGCAGTTCAGACTATGGCTACACCTTC. This chain joins TRBV7-9 and TRBJ1-2; D is undetermined. Germline CDR1 and CDR2: SEHNR and FQNEAQ (reference sequence). The ends were cut back, 6 bases at V and 3 bases at J, with 5 bases in the middle. The CDR3 covers 11 residues.